One and the same sample provided the 24 T cell receptor beta chains below, sequenced in a study of Graves' ophthalmopathy and Graves' hyperthyroidism (dated by TCRdb to the late 2010s). TCRdb lists the instrument as Illumina HiSeq 2000. For repertoire sequencing, the TCR beta CDR3 regions were amplified from RNA transcripts. A first-round RT-PCR used HTBI primers with the Qiagen OneStep RT-PCR kit, followed by a second-round multiplex PCR, size selection and purification. Starting from the raw public reads, TCRdb applied fastp trimming at Q25, assembled clones with MiXCR and retained in-frame beta chains. When rows share a CDR3 protein, they turn into one entry using the most common DNA and genes. The sample table contains around 1.1 million distinct CDR3 sequences; only one count was recorded for about 40% of them. The top ten constitute over 8.5% of the sample. Sequenced material: peripheral blood or thyroid tissue (not recorded which). The receptors shown here come from an adult man with Graves' hyperthyroidism.

The genes are TRBV7-9 and TRBJ2-5; D gene uncertain. Per germline, CDR1 SEHNR and CDR2 FQNEAQ (reference sequence). The CDR3 runs 13 residues. V lost 5 bases, J lost 4 bases, and 11 bases lay in between. The CDR3 nucleotides read TGTGCCAGCAGCCGCCCCGATGGAGAGACCCAGTACTTC. Translated: CASSRPDGETQYF.

This clonotype has only a few counts. The V and J genes are TRBV4-1 and TRBJ2-5; TRBD2 agrees at 10 bases. V shed 0 bases, J shed 5 bases, and the junction held 6 bases outside the gene matches. The CDR3 consists of 16 residues. Germline V CDR1 and CDR2: MGHRA, YSYEKL. DNA for the CDR3: TGCGCCAGCAGCCAAGATGGACTAGCGGCTCATGAGACCCAGTACTTC. This gives the protein CASSQDGLAAHETQYF.

The CDR3 loop reads CSARGRDYSPLHF. CDR3 nucleotide sequence: TGCAGTGCTAGAGGCCGGGATTATTCACCCCTCCACTTT. V is TRBV20-1 and J is TRBJ1-6; D gene uncertain. With 1 base removed from V and 8 bases from J, the gap between germline ends came to 9 bases. The CDR3 is 13 residues long. CDR1 and CDR2 (germline): DFQATT, SNEGSKA (reference sequence).

This clonotype was seen at least ten times. The chain is built from TRBV2 and TRBJ2-7; 9 nucleotides match TRBD1. The V gene end was trimmed by 6 bases and the J gene end by 4 bases; junction bases not matched to a gene: 7. CDR1 and CDR2 (germline): SNHLY, FYNNEI. CDR3 size: 14 residues. The CDR3 DNA sequence: TGTGCCAGCAGAGCCGGGACAGGGAATTACGAGCAGTACTTC. It specifies CASRAGTGNYEQYF.

The genes are TRBV9 and TRBJ1-5, with 7 bases fitting TRBD1. Germline V CDR1 and CDR2: SGDLS, YYNGEE. Trimming cost V 4 bases and J 4 bases; bases outside gene matches: 8. The CDR3 has 15 residues. The CDR3 loop reads CASSQAGQNNQPQHF. The CDR3 DNA is TGTGCCAGCAGCCAAGCGGGACAGAATAATCAGCCCCAGCATTTT.

A remark on this clonotype: This may come from a read error, since a much larger clone is one base off. The chain joins TRBV6-5 to TRBJ2-7; the D is unclear. CDR1 and CDR2 from the germline V gene are MNHEY and SVGAGI. CDR3 length equals 13 residues. DNA for the CDR3: TGTGCCGGCAGTTATGGCCCCAATGACGAGCAGTACTTC. Translation gives CAGSYGPNDEQYF.

This clonotype was seen repeatedly, ten times or more. CDR3 region: CAISEPSNRLNTEAFF. CDR3 nucleotides: TGTGCCATCAGTGAGCCATCGAACAGATTAAACACTGAAGCTTTCTTT. This sequence joins TRBV10-3 and TRBJ1-1; no reliable D call. This CDR3 region has 16 residues. With 2 bases removed from V and 2 bases from J, the gap between germline ends came to 15 bases. Germline V gene sequence: CDR1 ENHRY, CDR2 SYGVKD.

This clonotype was picked up many times. The rearrangement links TRBV2 to TRBJ2-7, with 7 bases matching TRBD1. CDR1 and CDR2 (germline): SNHLY, FYNNEI. Losses at the gene ends were 4 bases for V and 2 bases for J; bases not matched to a gene: 8. The CDR3 is made up of 15 amino acids. The CDR3 region is CASSGQGIFAYEQYF. CDR3 DNA: TGTGCCAGCAGTGGACAGGGCATTTTCGCCTACGAGCAGTACTTC.

This clonotype occurred many times. The gene calls are TRBV7-3 and TRBJ2-7; D is perhaps TRBD2 (6 bases). CDR3 length equals 13 residues. Germline V gene sequence: CDR1 SGHTA, CDR2 FQGTGA. The germline V and J ends were trimmed by 1 base and 4 bases, with 8 bases remaining between them. In DNA form, the CDR3 reads TGTGCCAGCAGCTTAAATCGGGAGTACGAGCAGTACTTC. Translating gives CASSLNREYEQYF.

This chain uses TRBV6-6 with TRBJ2-3, with a tentative D call TRBD2 (6 bases). The V end was cut by 4 bases, the J end by 8 bases, with 13 bases between. The CDR3 covers 13 residues. Germline CDR1 is MNHNY and CDR2 is SVGAGI (reference sequence). CDR3 coding DNA: TGTGCCAGCAGTTTTACTAGCTCGGGTACGCAGTATTTT. It is translated as CASSFTSSGTQYF.

This clonotype turned up a few times. The chain couples TRBV2 to TRBJ2-2, with a possible D match to TRBD1 (6 bases). The V end lost 8 bases, the J end lost 0 bases, and 13 bases lay between the germline ends. The CDR3 is 15 residues long. Germline V gives CDR1 SNHLY, CDR2 FYNNEI. The CDR3 sequence is CASFQGPSNTGELFF. In nucleotides, the CDR3 is TGTGCCAGCTTTCAGGGGCCGTCGAACACCGGGGAGCTGTTTTTT.

A few counts support this clonotype. The chain joins TRBV6-5 to TRBJ2-7, with 8 bases matching TRBD1. Trimming at V came to 6 bases and at J to 7 bases, leaving 11 bases not matched to a gene. CDR1 is MNHEY and CDR2 is SVGAGI in the germline V gene. The CDR3 length is 14 residues. CDR3 protein: CASSRDRTLAEQYF. The CDR3 DNA reads as TGTGCCAGCAGCCGGGACAGGACCTTAGCAGAGCAGTACTTC.

There are many counts of this clonotype. The V and J genes are TRBV5-1 and TRBJ2-7; 9 nucleotides line up with TRBD2. The V segment lost 5 bases and the J segment 6 bases; nucleotides outside the gene matches: 12. CDR1 and CDR2 from the germline V gene are SGHRS and YFSETQ. This CDR3 has 15 amino acids. DNA for the CDR3: TGCGCCAGCAGGGACCGAGCGGGAGGATGGGGCGAGCAGTACTTC. Translating gives CASRDRAGGWGEQYF.

The rearrangement uses TRBV15 and TRBJ1-5; 7 positions match TRBD1. This CDR3 spans 14 amino acids. Germline lookup yields CDR1 LNHNV and CDR2 YYDKDF (reference sequence). J lost 6 bases, V lost 3 bases, and 5 bases had no gene match. The CDR3 here is CATSSVTGAQPQHF. The CDR3 DNA reads as TGTGCCACCAGCAGCGTTACAGGGGCTCAGCCCCAGCATTTT.

This clonotype appeared many times. The V and J genes are TRBV7-9 and TRBJ1-4; D remains ambiguous. V was pared by 4 bases and J by 8 bases, with 11 bases between. CDR1 and CDR2 (germline): SEHNR, FQNEAQ (reference sequence). CDR3 size: 13 residues. CDR3 region: CASSSVLREKLFF. The DNA of the CDR3 is TGTGCCAGCAGCTCGGTACTTCGGGAAAAACTGTTTTTT.

This clonotype occurred a few times. The V call is TRBV4-3, the J call TRBJ1-1; weak D call: TRBD1 (6 bases). CDR3 length: 16 amino acids. Germline V lookup: CDR1 LGHNA, CDR2 YSLEER. Trimming left V 0 bases short and J 1 base short, with 12 bases between. The CDR3 nucleotides are TGCGCCAGCAGCCAAGATAGGGCAGGGGCGAACACTGAAGCTTTCTTT. Its translation: CASSQDRAGANTEAFF.

This clonotype has only a few counts. The V gene is TRBV4-1, the J gene TRBJ2-7; D unresolved. The CDR3 runs to 14 residues. With 0 bases removed from V and 0 bases from J, the gap between germline ends came to 6 bases. Germline assignment: CDR1 MGHRA and CDR2 YSYEKL. As DNA, the CDR3 is TGCGCCAGCAGCCAAGAGCCGGGCTCCTACGAGCAGTACTTC. It is translated as CASSQEPGSYEQYF.

A remark on this clonotype: This sequence may be a read error, since a much larger clone differs from it by one base. The chain links TRBV20-1 to TRBJ1-1; weak D call: TRBD1 (5 bases). CDR3 length equals 13 residues. Trimming shortened V by 3 bases and J by 5 bases, and 13 bases separated the two germline ends. CDR1 is DFQATT, CDR2 SNEGSKA, per germline (reference sequence). The CDR3 is CSASVTELTEAFF. The CDR3 DNA follows: TGCAGTGCTAGCGTGACAGAACTGACTGAAGCTTTCTTT.

This clonotype came up many times. The rearrangement joins TRBV24-1 to TRBJ2-5, with 8 bases identical to TRBD1. V lost 4 bases to trimming and J lost 0 bases; unmatched junction nucleotides: 6. Germline lookup yields CDR1 KGHDR and CDR2 SFDVKD. The CDR3 loop spans 16 amino acids. As DNA, the CDR3 is TGTGCCACCAGTGACCAACAGGGGGAGTACCAAGAGACCCAGTACTTC. This translates into CATSDQQGEYQETQYF.

The chain uses TRBV6-6 and TRBJ2-7, with 7 bases that match TRBD2. This CDR3 spans 15 amino acids. V lost 0 bases to trimming and J lost 6 bases; unmatched junction nucleotides: 8. CDR1 MNHNY and CDR2 SVGAGI come from the germline V gene (reference sequence). The CDR3 loop is CASSYSETSRREQYF. The CDR3 DNA sequence: TGTGCCAGCAGTTACTCGGAGACTAGCAGACGCGAGCAGTACTTC.

As concerns this clonotype: At one boundary the junction diverges from the germline segment, which might be a read error. This chain uses TRBV15 with TRBJ1-1; D gene ambiguous. The CDR3 covers 8 residues. Germline values: CDR1 LNHNV, CDR2 YYDKDF (reference sequence). The CDR3 coding sequence is TGTGCCACGGGTCCGCGAGGTTTT. Translating it yields CATGPRGF.

The chain carries TRBV10-3 and TRBJ1-5; 8 nucleotides line up with TRBD1. The germline V gene encodes CDR1 ENHRY and CDR2 SYGVKD. The CDR3 length is 15 residues. V was pared by 7 bases and J by 4 bases, with 9 bases of the junction left unmatched. Here the CDR3 reads CAIKNLDRENQPQHF. The CDR3 coding sequence is TGTGCCATCAAGAATCTGGACAGGGAGAATCAGCCCCAGCATTTT.

The genes are TRBV20-1 and TRBJ2-7, with TRBD2 as a possible D gene (5 bases). Trimming pared 3 bases from V and 2 bases from J, leaving 17 bases between. This CDR3 has 15 residues. Germline CDR1 DFQATT, CDR2 SNEGSKA (reference sequence). The CDR3, as DNA: TGCAGTGCTAGGGGAGAGACACTTTCTACCTACGAGCAGTACTTC. Its protein is CSARGETLSTYEQYF.

This clonotype was seen ten or more times. The V and J genes are TRBV20-1 and TRBJ2-7; 8 nucleotides line up with TRBD2. The CDR3 runs to 14 residues. V was pared by 4 bases and J by 2 bases, with 7 bases of the junction left unmatched. In germline, CDR1 is DFQATT, CDR2 SNEGSKA (reference sequence). CDR3 in amino acids: CSANVLADTYEQYF. The CDR3, as DNA: TGCAGTGCTAACGTACTAGCGGATACCTACGAGCAGTACTTC.